This TCR beta chain was captured by sequencing in a study of blood T cell repertoires in COVID-19. TCRdb's copy holds only in-frame clones and misses some; the assay was immunoSEQ multiplex PCR. In the table there are approximately 21,000 clones, less than 75% of which are singletons. Trimming removed 7 bases at V and 0 bases at J, with 4 bases between. Per germline, CDR1 LNHNV and CDR2 YYDKDF (reference sequence). This CDR3 has 13 residues. The receptor's source is a human donor in a cohort sampled during active or convalescent COVID-19. Material: peripheral blood. V and J are TRBV15 and TRBJ2-6; no clear D gene. In DNA, the CDR3 is TGTGCCACCACCTTCTCTGGGGCCAACGTCCTGACTTTC. Protein: CATTFSGANVLTF. Variable domain in full (rest from reference TRBV15 and TRBJ2-6): DAMVIQNPRYQVTQFGKPVTLSCSQTLNHNVMYWYQQKSSQAPKLLFHYYDKDFNNEADTPDNFQSRRPNTSFCFLDIRSPGLGDTAMYLCATTFSGANVLTFGAGSRLTVL.